Described below is a single T cell receptor (beta chain) sequence and its context. The age range of participants was 18 to 89 years, with residence in more than 20 US areas. The data stem from a study of blood T cell repertoires in COVID-19. Whole-study context: From the United States, Italy and Spain came samples of acute and convalescent COVID-19. The analysed material was cDNA or gDNA that came from T cells, B-cell-depleted T cells, or PBMCs.

This CDR3 is built from 14 residues. The germline V gene encodes CDR1 SGHRS and CDR2 YFSETQ. V shed 3 bases and J shed 7 bases, with 11 bases lying between them. As processed by the authors: By means of reference gene primer amplification, nucleated cell counts were estimated. Clones were sequenced by immunoSEQ multiplex PCR, and TCRdb holds only the in-frame ones, with some missing. Clonal size and the V and J genes are those of that table, whereas D and trimming came from the DNA. Altogether about 230,000 clones are present, around 89% being singletons, with the ten largest covering roughly 2.5%. This clonotype was sampled from a woman between 40 and 55 years old with acute COVID-19. This chain uses TRBV5-1 with TRBJ1-6; D uncertain. Sequencing input: PBMCs or T cells enriched from blood (not recorded which). The CDR3 nucleotides are TGCGCCAGCAGCTATGACGGGGTAAATTCACCCCTCCACTTT. Its protein product is CASSYDGVNSPLHF.